A single sample gave rise to the 23 T cell receptor beta chains below, sequenced in a study of cytomegalovirus exposure and HLA in healthy donors. Primers: 60 Vbeta forward and 13 Jbeta reverse. Here immunoSEQ multiplex PCR was the method, and the copy in TCRdb shows in-frame clones only, minus some. This repertoire shows over 150,000 clones, around 79% found once; its top ten account for over 1.5%. Sequenced sample: PBMCs. These receptors all stem from a young woman in good health and CMV-seronegative.

V usage is TRBV6-5 and J usage is TRBJ1-5; a possible D gene is TRBD1 (6 bases). This CDR3 is 15 amino acids long. V was pared by 0 bases and J by 4 bases, with 10 bases between. The germline V gene has CDR1 MNHEY and CDR2 SVGAGI. CDR3 sequence (DNA): TGTGCCAGCAGTTACTCGACAGGTCCTAATCAGCCCCAGCATTTT. Residues: CASSYSTGPNQPQHF.

The rearrangement joins TRBV7-3 to TRBJ2-1; TRBD1 matches 10 bases. Germline CDR1 and CDR2: SGHTA and FQGTGA. The CDR3 is 15 residues long. The V and J ends lost 5 bases and 3 bases, in that order; junction bases with no gene match: 4. The CDR3 reads CASSPTGGYYNEQFF. DNA for the CDR3: TGTGCCAGCAGCCCGACAGGGGGCTACTACAATGAGCAGTTCTTC. The variable domain in full, with the rest retrieved from reference TRBV7-3 and TRBJ2-1, is GAGVSQTPSNKVTEKGKYVELRCDPISGHTALYWYRQSLGQGPEFLIYFQGTGAADDSGLPNDRFFAVRPEGSVSTLKIQRTERGDSAVYLCASSPTGGYYNEQFFGPGTRLTVL.

J is TRBJ1-6 and V is TRBV6-1; a weak D match, TRBD1 (6 bases). The CDR3 totals 14 residues. The V and J ends lost 6 bases and 10 bases respectively, with 16 bases between them. CDR1 MNHNS and CDR2 SASEGT come from the germline V gene. The CDR3 DNA is TGTGCCAGCAGATTCCTGGACAGTAGGTCACCCCTCCACTTT. Its protein is CASRFLDSRSPLHF.

The rearrangement links TRBV5-1 to TRBJ2-5; weak D call: TRBD2 (5 bases). The CDR3 is 15 amino acids. CDR1 is SGHRS, CDR2 YFSETQ, per germline. V lost 2 bases and J lost 2, with 13 bases in between. The CDR3 reads CASSFELTGQETQYF. The CDR3 DNA follows: TGCGCCAGCAGCTTTGAACTAACGGGGCAAGAGACCCAGTACTTC.

V gene TRBV6-5 combines with J gene TRBJ1-1, with D possibly matching TRBD1 (5 bases). The CDR3 contains 14 residues. V was pared by 5 bases and J by 5 bases, with 15 bases between. Germline V gene data show CDR1 as MNHEY and CDR2 as SVGAGI. The CDR3: CASSQSRVATEAFF. The DNA for the CDR3 is TGTGCCAGCAGTCAATCCAGGGTTGCGACTGAAGCTTTCTTT.

The chain is built from TRBV5-6 and TRBJ1-5; a possible D gene is TRBD1 (5 bases). The CDR3 has 14 amino acids. V was cut by 3 bases and J by 1 base, with 8 bases left in between. The germline V gene encodes CDR1 SGHDT and CDR2 YYEEEE. CDR3 protein: CASSWGDSNQPQHF. Written as DNA, the CDR3 is TGTGCCAGCAGCTGGGGGGACAGCAATCAGCCCCAGCATTTT.

A single count supports this clone. The rearrangement links TRBV6-5 to TRBJ2-5, with a tentative D call TRBD2 (5 bases). CDR3 length equals 14 residues. Trimming cost V 2 bases and J 7 bases, with 14 bases left between them. Germline lookup yields CDR1 MNHEY and CDR2 SVGAGI. CDR3 coding DNA: TGTGCCAGCAGTTACGAGCGGCCGGCGGGGACCCAGTACTTC. Amino acids: CASSYERPAGTQYF.

This clone showed up many times. The chain recombines TRBV2 with TRBJ1-3, with D maybe TRBD1 (5 bases). The CDR3 covers 15 residues. V lost 4 bases to trimming and J lost 0 bases, with 10 bases between them. Per the germline V gene, CDR1 is SNHLY and CDR2 is FYNNEI. CDR3 DNA: TGTGCCAGCAGTGGGGGGGTTAACTCTGGAAACACCATATATTTT. It is translated as CASSGGVNSGNTIYF.

The V and J genes are TRBV6-1 and TRBJ1-1; the D gene is possibly TRBD1 (6 bases). Germline CDR1 and CDR2: MNHNS and SASEGT. The V and J ends lost 4 bases and 1 base respectively, with 10 bases between them. CDR3 length: 14 amino acids. CDR3 DNA sequence: TGTGCCAGCAGTGGATGGACAGCGAACACTGAAGCTTTCTTT. Translation: CASSGWTANTEAFF.

For the CDR3, the DNA is TGTGCCAGCAGTGAATGGGCAGACAATAGCAATCAGCCCCAGCATTTT. Protein sequence: CASSEWADNSNQPQHF. The chain carries TRBV6-1 and TRBJ1-5; D gene uncertain. The CDR3 contains 16 residues. Germline lookup yields CDR1 MNHNS and CDR2 SASEGT. Trimming left V 2 bases short and J 0 bases short, with 11 bases between.

This sequence joins TRBV7-2 and TRBJ1-4; no clear D. The CDR3 spans 16 residues. V was shortened by 4 bases and J by 0 bases, with 12 bases between the two germline ends. CDR1 is SGHTA and CDR2 is FQGNSA in the germline V gene. CDR3 residues: CASSSSPDTTNEKLFF. CDR3 DNA sequence: TGTGCCAGCAGCTCAAGCCCCGATACAACTAATGAAAAACTGTTTTTT.

This clone is a singleton in its sample. The V and J genes are TRBV2 and TRBJ1-6; no clear D gene. Germline CDR1 reads SNHLY; CDR2 reads FYNNEI. With 10 bases removed from V and 13 bases from J, the gap between germline ends came to 17 bases. This CDR3 region has 12 residues. The CDR3 sequence: CATTGGASPLHF. CDR3 nucleotides: TGTGCCACCACGGGTGGCGCGTCCCCCCTCCACTTT.

This clone was observed a few times. The chain employs TRBV5-1 and TRBJ1-1; the match to TRBD1 covers 7 bases. CDR3 length equals 15 residues. V lost 1 base, J lost 6 bases, and 9 bases stayed unmatched. From germline, CDR1 is SGHRS and CDR2 YFSETQ. In DNA, the CDR3 is TGCGCCAGCAGCTTGAGAGTGGAGGGGGCTGCTGAAGCTTTCTTT. Protein product: CASSLRVEGAAEAFF.

The chain is built from TRBV29-1 and TRBJ2-7, with D perhaps matching TRBD1 (7 bases). The germline V gene has CDR1 SQVTM and CDR2 ANQGSEA. The CDR3 is 13 residues long. Between the trimmed V and J ends, which lost 7 bases and 0 bases, there was a span of 13 bases. The CDR3 sequence is CSARGTASYEQYF. DNA of the CDR3: TGCAGCGCTCGGGGGACAGCCTCCTACGAGCAGTACTTC.

This clone was seen only a few times. The rearrangement links TRBV6-5 to TRBJ2-2; 11 bases match TRBD2. The length of the CDR3 is 14 residues. Per the germline V gene, CDR1 is MNHEY and CDR2 is SVGAGI. J lost 7 bases, V lost 8 bases, and 6 bases had no gene match. The CDR3 here is CASGSGRGGGELFF. The CDR3 DNA follows: TGTGCCAGCGGTAGCGGGAGGGGAGGCGGGGAGCTGTTTTTT.

This sequence joins TRBV7-9 and TRBJ2-6; D might be TRBD2 (6 bases). This CDR3 has 16 residues. Germline loops: CDR1 SEHNR, CDR2 FQNEAQ (reference sequence). Trimming pared 7 bases from V and 0 bases from J, leaving 13 bases between. As DNA, the CDR3 is TGTGCCAGCAACCCAGGAGGGTCCTCTGGGGCCAACGTCCTGACTTTC. The encoded protein is CASNPGGSSGANVLTF.

The chain recombines TRBV5-1 with TRBJ2-3; 7 bases agree with TRBD2. CDR3 size: 15 residues. J gave up 3 bases and V 4 bases, and 8 bases lay outside the gene matches. Germline V lookup: CDR1 SGHRS, CDR2 YFSETQ. The CDR3 DNA is TGCGCCAGCAGCCCTTGGACTAGTGCGACAGATACGCAGTATTTT. Encoded protein: CASSPWTSATDTQYF.

This clone was counted a few times. The chain uses TRBV28 and TRBJ1-1; D possibly corresponds to TRBD1 (5 bases). The CDR3 consists of 14 residues. CDR1 is MDHEN and CDR2 is SYDVKM in the germline V gene. Trimming took 7 bases from V and 0 from J, leaving 12 bases between them. For the CDR3, the DNA is TGTGCCAGCACCATCTCGGGGGTGAACACTGAAGCTTTCTTT. Residues: CASTISGVNTEAFF.

This clone was seen more than once but under ten times. The chain links TRBV4-3 to TRBJ2-6; D uncertain. Trimming removed 0 bases at V and 4 bases at J, with 7 bases between. CDR3 length: 15 amino acids. The germline gives CDR1 LGHNA, CDR2 YSLEER. CDR3 region: CASSQDFSGANVLTF. The CDR3 DNA reads as TGCGCCAGCAGCCAAGATTTCTCGGGGGCCAACGTCCTGACTTTC.

The gene calls are TRBV11-1 and TRBJ2-7, with 7 bases that match TRBD1. Germline CDR1 SGHAT, CDR2 FQDESV (reference sequence). The CDR3 is made up of 13 amino acids. The junction had 5 bases not matched to a gene; V was cut back by 5 bases and J by 4 bases. CDR3 region: CASSPGQLYEQYF. CDR3 bases: TGTGCCAGCAGCCCGGGACAGCTTTACGAGCAGTACTTC. Combining the CDR3 with reference TRBV11-1 and TRBJ2-7 gives the whole variable domain EAEVAQSPRYKITEKSQAVAFWCDPISGHATLYWYRQILGQGPELLVQFQDESVVDDSQLPKDRFSAERLKGVDSTLKIQPAELGDSAMYLCASSPGQLYEQYFGPGTRLTVT.

The chain couples TRBV9 to TRBJ1-1, with D unclear. The CDR3 is 14 amino acids. Deletions cut 0 bases from V and 1 base from J, with 7 bases between. Per germline, CDR1 SGDLS and CDR2 YYNGEE. Written as DNA, the CDR3 is TGTGCCAGCAGCGTAGAACCAGGGAACACTGAAGCTTTCTTT. Residues: CASSVEPGNTEAFF.

The gene calls are TRBV15 and TRBJ1-5, with D possibly matching TRBD1 (6 bases). CDR1 is LNHNV and CDR2 is YYDKDF in the germline V gene (reference sequence). Trimming pared 0 bases from V and 6 bases from J, leaving 12 bases between. The CDR3 contains 15 residues. The CDR3 nucleotides read TGTGCCACCAGCAGAGATAAGGGGGTCGGTCAGCCCCAGCATTTT. It yields the protein CATSRDKGVGQPQHF.

The table lists this clone with a count of one. This rearrangement joins TRBV9 to TRBJ1-6; the D is unclear. V shed 2 bases and J shed 10 bases, with 10 bases lying between them. Germline V gives CDR1 SGDLS, CDR2 YYNGEE. The CDR3 runs to 13 residues. The DNA for the CDR3 is TGTGCCAGCAGCGTGGTTGCGGTCTCACCCCTCCACTTT. This encodes CASSVVAVSPLHF.